A single sample gave rise to the 30 T cell receptor beta chains below, sequenced in a study of T cells in Graves' hyperthyroidism and ophthalmopathy. Researchers amplified the TCR beta CDR3 regions from RNA transcripts. In the first-round RT-PCR of the TCR CDR3, the HTBI primer set was used. TCRdb reprocessed the multiplex PCR reads with MiXCR, giving one entry per CDR3 protein. This sample has hundreds of thousands of distinct CDR3 sequences; roughly 46% occur once, and the top ten carry 8.2%. Sequenced sample: peripheral blood or thyroid tissue (not recorded which). The source of these receptors is a woman aged 18-29 years with Graves' hyperthyroidism.

This clonotype was found many times. The chain links TRBV7-3 to TRBJ2-5, with D possibly matching TRBD2 (5 bases). The ends were cut back, 5 bases at V and 4 bases at J, with 11 bases in the middle. The CDR3 sequence is 13 residues long. Germline values: CDR1 SGHTA, CDR2 FQGTGA. CDR3 DNA: TGTGCCAGCAGCCGTCGTGAGGGAGAGACCCAGTACTTC. Amino acids: CASSRREGETQYF.

The V gene is TRBV2, the J gene TRBJ1-4; 7 bases fit TRBD1. Trimming removed 2 bases from V and 7 bases from J; junction bases left unmatched: 7. Germline lookup yields CDR1 SNHLY and CDR2 FYNNEI. CDR3 length: 15 amino acids. CDR3 DNA sequence: TGTGCCAGCAGTGAACCCCGGGACAGACTTGAAAAACTGTTTTTT. Translation gives CASSEPRDRLEKLFF.

CDR3 loop: CASSRDREEETQYF. CDR3 nucleotides: TGTGCCAGCAGTCGGGACAGGGAAGAAGAGACCCAGTACTTC. This chain uses TRBV27 with TRBJ2-5; 9 nucleotides line up with TRBD1. CDR1 MNHEY and CDR2 SMNVEV come from the germline V gene (reference sequence). This CDR3 comprises 14 residues. V was clipped by 5 bases and J by 3 bases; unmatched bases: 4.

The rearrangement uses TRBV2 and TRBJ1-5; D call uncertain. The ends were cut back, 8 bases at V and 4 bases at J, with 18 bases in the middle. The CDR3 extends over 15 amino acids. CDR1 SNHLY and CDR2 FYNNEI come from the germline V gene. CDR3 sequence reads: CASSRLNRGNQPQHF. CDR3 nucleotide sequence: TGTGCCAGCTCACGCCTCAACCGGGGTAATCAGCCCCAGCATTTT.

This clonotype was seen only a few times. The rearrangement joins TRBV10-3 to TRBJ1-2; 9 bases align to TRBD1. Unmatched junction bases numbered 13, after V lost 8 bases and J lost 0 bases. The CDR3 has 17 residues. Per the germline V gene, CDR1 is ENHRY and CDR2 is SYGVKD. The CDR3: CAIPLGQGPPANYGYTF. CDR3 in DNA: TGTGCCATCCCGCTTGGACAGGGGCCTCCCGCTAACTATGGCTACACCTTC.

This clonotype has a handful of counts. V is TRBV19 and J is TRBJ1-1; 10 nucleotides agree with TRBD1. Looked up from germline, CDR1 is LNHDA and CDR2 is SQIVND (reference sequence). J gave up 6 bases and V 5 bases, and 6 bases lay outside the gene matches. There are 14 residues in the CDR3. The CDR3 bases are TGTGCCAGTAGTCCGGGACAGGGGAGGCCTGAAGCTTTCTTT. This encodes CASSPGQGRPEAFF.

The chain carries TRBV25-1 and TRBJ2-7, with D possibly matching TRBD2 (6 bases). CDR1 is MGHDK, CDR2 SYGVNS, per germline. The CDR3 spans 14 residues. V was clipped by 5 bases and J by 6 bases, with 17 bases between them. CDR3 amino acids: CASSYHGGKGEQYF. The CDR3 DNA follows: TGTGCCAGCAGTTATCATGGCGGGAAGGGCGAGCAGTACTTC.

On this clonotype: The junction shows a germline mismatch at one end, possibly a read error. The genes are TRBV5-1 and TRBJ2-2, with D tentatively TRBD1 or TRBD2 (5 bases each). Germline CDR1 reads SGHRS; CDR2 reads YFSETQ. The CDR3 is 16 amino acids. This chain's CDR3 is CASSLGMTADTGELFF. The DNA of the CDR3 is TGTGCCAGCAGCTTGGGCATGACAGCGGACACCGGGGAGCTGTTTTTT.

The chain recombines TRBV2 with TRBJ2-7; 8 bases align to TRBD1. CDR1 and CDR2 from the germline V gene are SNHLY and FYNNEI. The CDR3 totals 15 residues. V dropped 5 bases and J dropped 0; count of bases not matched to a gene: 6. CDR3: CASSRDRSTSYEQYF. The CDR3 DNA is TGTGCCAGCAGTCGGGACAGGAGTACCTCCTACGAGCAGTACTTC.

This clonotype was seen only once. The chain uses TRBV5-8 and TRBJ2-2; D may be TRBD1 (5 bases). The CDR3 sequence is 16 residues long. Germline CDR1 reads SGHTS; CDR2 reads YDEGEE. Trimming stripped 6 bases from V and 4 bases from J, with 19 bases between. CDR3 in amino acids: CASTPAEGVGTGELFF. In DNA form, the CDR3 reads TGTGCCAGCACTCCCGCAGAAGGGGTTGGCACCGGGGAGCTGTTTTTT.

This clonotype was counted ten times or more. The CDR3 reads CASSDEGGYTF. DNA of the CDR3: TGTGCCAGCAGTGATGAGGGTGGCTACACCTTC. This sequence joins TRBV25-1 and TRBJ1-2; D is unresolved. The V end was cut by 3 bases, the J end by 7 bases, with 6 bases between. Looked up from germline, CDR1 is MGHDK and CDR2 is SYGVNS. CDR3 size: 11 residues.

This clonotype turned up a few times. The V call is TRBV7-8, the J call TRBJ2-7; 9 bases are shared with TRBD2. CDR1 is SGHVS, CDR2 FQNEAQ, per germline. V trimming: 2 bases; J trimming: 0 bases; junction bases outside the gene matches: 8. The CDR3 contains 17 residues. CDR3 nucleotides: TGTGCCAGCAGCTTATTGGCTAGCGGGGCGGGCTCCTACGAGCAGTACTTC. Its protein product is CASSLLASGAGSYEQYF.

Points on this clonotype: One end of the junction varies from germline; a read error may be responsible. This chain joins TRBV15 and TRBJ2-7; no reliable D call. Per germline, CDR1 LNHNV and CDR2 YYDKDF (reference sequence). The CDR3 spans 15 residues. CDR3 amino acids: CATSRSRRDSSEQYF. The CDR3 nucleotides are TGTGCCACCAGCAGATCAAGAAGGGATTCCTCCGAGCAGTACTTC. The full variable domain, completed using reference TRBV15 and TRBJ2-7, is DAMVIQNPRYQVTQFGKPVTLSCSQTLNHNVMYWYQQKSSQAPKLLFHYYDKDFNNEADTPDNFQSRRPNTSFCFLDIRSPGLGDTAMYLCATSRSRRDSSEQYFGPGTRLTVT.

The J gene is TRBJ2-2, the V gene TRBV20-1; D not resolved. Germline CDR1 is DFQATT and CDR2 is SNEGSKA (reference sequence). V dropped 0 bases and J dropped 8 bases, with 10 bases sitting between them. The CDR3 is made up of 13 amino acids. The CDR3 bases are TGCAGTGCTAGAGAGACTCCCAAAGGGGAGCTGTTTTTT. Residues: CSARETPKGELFF.

This clonotype has at least ten counts. The V gene is TRBV10-3, the J gene TRBJ1-2; D may be TRBD1 (6 bases). Trimming removed 2 bases from V and 10 bases from J, with 17 bases in between. CDR3 length equals 14 residues. CDR1 is ENHRY, CDR2 SYGVKD, per germline. The CDR3 reads CAISEPRTDFDYTF. As DNA, the CDR3 is TGTGCCATCAGTGAGCCACGGACAGATTTCGACTACACCTTC.

CDR3 nucleotides: TGTGCCAGCAGCCAAGATTACCCGGGACTAGCGGGAGAAGAGCAGTACTTC. Its protein is CASSQDYPGLAGEEQYF. The chain has TRBV2 and TRBJ2-7; 14 bases map to TRBD2. Unmatched junction bases numbered 14, after V lost 6 bases and J lost 7 bases. The CDR3 consists of 17 residues. Germline loops: CDR1 SNHLY, CDR2 FYNNEI. The whole variable domain, filled in from reference TRBV2 and TRBJ2-7, reads EPEVTQTPSHQVTQMGQEVILRCVPISNHLYFYWYRQILGQKVEFLVSFYNNEISEKSEIFDDQFSVERPDGSNFTLKIRSTKLEDSAMYFCASSQDYPGLAGEEQYFGPGTRLTVT.

There are many counts of this clonotype. V usage is TRBV24-1 and J usage is TRBJ2-6, with TRBD2 as a possible D gene (7 bases). V was trimmed by 9 bases and J by 2 bases, leaving 13 bases between them. The CDR3 sequence is 15 residues long. Per germline, CDR1 KGHDR and CDR2 SFDVKD. This CDR3 is CATETGGPGANVLTF. CDR3 sequence (DNA): TGTGCCACCGAGACCGGGGGGCCTGGGGCCAACGTCCTGACTTTC.

The chain recombines TRBV7-9 with TRBJ2-7; D assignment may be TRBD1 or TRBD2 (5 bases each). Trimming stripped 5 bases from V and 0 bases from J, with 14 bases between. This CDR3 region has 15 residues. The germline V gene encodes CDR1 SEHNR and CDR2 FQNEAQ (reference sequence). CDR3 in amino acids: CASSRGDTSSYEQYF. Here the CDR3 DNA reads TGTGCCAGCAGCAGGGGAGACACGAGCTCCTACGAGCAGTACTTC.

This clonotype was detected ten times or more. CDR3 sequence: CSVGFNRDQPQHF. The CDR3 bases are TGCAGCGTGGGATTTAACAGGGACCAGCCCCAGCATTTT. This chain uses TRBV29-1 with TRBJ1-5, with D perhaps matching TRBD1 (6 bases). The V gene lost 6 bases and the J gene lost 7 bases, with 16 bases spanning the gap. This CDR3 has 13 residues. Germline V CDR1 and CDR2: SQVTM, ANQGSEA.

The chain has TRBV2 and TRBJ1-3; D is perhaps TRBD1 (5 bases). The CDR3 runs 16 residues. V was shortened by 5 bases and J by 0 bases, with 14 bases between the two germline ends. The germline gives CDR1 SNHLY, CDR2 FYNNEI. As DNA, the CDR3 is TGTGCCAGCAGTTGGGTTAGCGGGACCTCTGGAAACACCATATATTTT. It yields the protein CASSWVSGTSGNTIYF.

The rearrangement joins TRBV15 to TRBJ2-5; possibly TRBD1 for D (5 bases). V dropped 6 bases and J dropped 2 bases, with 7 bases sitting between them. Germline loops: CDR1 LNHNV, CDR2 YYDKDF (reference sequence). The CDR3 is made up of 12 amino acids. In DNA, the CDR3 is TGTGCCACCAGGCGACAGCAAGAGACCCAGTACTTC. It encodes CATRRQQETQYF.

This clonotype occurred a few times. The genes are TRBV5-1 and TRBJ1-1; TRBD1 might be the D (5 bases). Trimming shortened V by 3 bases and J by 1 base, and 16 bases separated the two germline ends. Looked up from germline, CDR1 is SGHRS and CDR2 is YFSETQ. CDR3 length: 16 residues. The CDR3 region has the DNA TGCGCCAGCAGCTGGGACTCCGGTGGGACGAACACTGAAGCTTTCTTT. It specifies CASSWDSGGTNTEAFF.

This rearrangement joins TRBV7-9 to TRBJ2-7; possibly TRBD2 for D (6 bases). The CDR3 runs to 13 residues. The V gene's germline CDR1 is SEHNR and CDR2 FQNEAQ (reference sequence). Trimming took 0 bases from V and 9 from J, leaving 12 bases between them. As DNA, the CDR3 is TGTGCCAGCAGCTTAGCGGGAGGAGACGGGCAGTACTTC. Translation: CASSLAGGDGQYF. Complete variable domain (other parts from reference TRBV7-9 and TRBJ2-7): DTGVSQNPRHKITKRGQNVTFRCDPISEHNRLYWYRQTLGQGPEFLTYFQNEAQLEKSRLLSDRFSAERPKGSFSTLEIQRTEQGDSAMYLCASSLAGGDGQYFGPGTRLTVT.

This clonotype was seen a single time. The chain links TRBV29-1 to TRBJ2-7; TRBD1 agrees at 7 bases. The CDR3 is 12 residues long. J was trimmed by 6 bases and V by 7 bases; bases with no gene match: 9. CDR1 SQVTM and CDR2 ANQGSEA come from the germline V gene. The CDR3 nucleotides read TGCAGCGGACGACAGGGAGCCGCCGAGCAGTACTTC. Translation gives CSGRQGAAEQYF.

Points on this clonotype: This may be a read error, as it is one base from a much larger clone. The rearrangement joins TRBV7-8 to TRBJ2-7, with 8 bases that match TRBD1. V dropped 3 bases and J dropped 6; count of bases not matched to a gene: 4. The CDR3 consists of 13 residues. Germline-derived CDR1 and CDR2 are SGHVS and FQNEAQ. CDR3 nucleotides: TGTGCCAGCAGCTTCTTAACAGGGGGCGAGCAGTACTTC. Protein sequence: CASSFLTGGEQYF.

The CDR3 nucleotides read TGTGCCGGCAATCGCGACCGGGACAGTTACGAGCAGTACTTC. It specifies CAGNRDRDSYEQYF. V and J are TRBV24-1 and TRBJ2-7; 7 bases are shared with TRBD1. CDR3 length: 14 residues. Germline CDR1 KGHDR, CDR2 SFDVKD. The V segment lost 12 bases and the J segment 4 bases; nucleotides outside the gene matches: 14.

The chain combines TRBV15 with TRBJ2-6, with 7 nucleotides matching TRBD1. This CDR3 is 16 amino acids long. Germline CDR1 and CDR2: LNHNV and YYDKDF (reference sequence). V shed 5 bases, J shed 0 bases, and the junction held 4 bases outside the gene matches. The CDR3 protein is CATSDRQGSGANVLTF. The CDR3 DNA follows: TGTGCCACCAGCGACCGACAGGGCTCTGGGGCCAACGTCCTGACTTTC. Based on the CDR3 plus reference TRBV15 and TRBJ2-6, the full variable domain is DAMVIQNPRYQVTQFGKPVTLSCSQTLNHNVMYWYQQKSSQAPKLLFHYYDKDFNNEADTPDNFQSRRPNTSFCFLDIRSPGLGDTAMYLCATSDRQGSGANVLTFGAGSRLTVL.

This clonotype was picked up a small number of times. The V and J genes are TRBV6-6 and TRBJ2-5, with 9 nucleotides matching TRBD2. The CDR3 is 13 residues long. Germline V gene sequence: CDR1 MNHNY, CDR2 SVGAGI (reference sequence). J gave up 4 bases and V 5 bases, and 2 bases lay outside the gene matches. The CDR3 region is CASSELAGETQYF. In nucleotides, the CDR3 is TGTGCCAGCAGTGAACTAGCGGGAGAGACCCAGTACTTC.

Regarding this clonotype: Mismatch with germline at one junction end may stem from a read error. The genes are TRBV10-3 and TRBJ1-2, with D unresolved. Germline V gene data show CDR1 as ENHRY and CDR2 as SYGVKD. The CDR3 length is 16 residues. Here the CDR3 reads CASSYGPGLTDWGYTF. The CDR3 nucleotides are TGTGCCAGCAGTTACGGACCGGGCCTAACAGACTGGGGCTACACCTTC.

The V call is TRBV19, the J call TRBJ2-7; 7 positions agree with TRBD2. CDR1 and CDR2 from the germline V gene are LNHDA and SQIVND (reference sequence). Losses at the gene ends were 7 bases for V and 2 bases for J; bases not matched to a gene: 11. The CDR3 contains 15 residues. In nucleotides, the CDR3 is TGTGCCAGTACCTTAAGCGGGAATGGCCCCTACGAGCAGTACTTC. It encodes CASTLSGNGPYEQYF.